Listed below are T cell receptor beta chains from one sample, sequenced in a study of HIV-infected patients and healthy controls. TCRdb used MiXCR to reprocess the 5' RACE reads, holding one entry per CDR3 protein. The repertoire holds tens of thousands of distinct CDR3 sequences, with 8.5% as singletons. The specimen sequenced was blood. These receptors came from an adult in good health. The CDR3 runs from the conserved cysteine through the conserved F or W. The order of the fields is V gene, clone size, J gene, D gene, CDR3 DNA, CDR3 protein. D genes are given only for firm matches. Part of the rows lack a size; the others show once, few, many or a class for expanded clones.

TRBV5-4	-	TRBJ1-1	-	TGTGCCAGCAGCTTCGACAGAGAGGGCCACACTGAAGCTTTCTTT	CASSFDREGHTEAFF
TRBV19	-	TRBJ2-1	-	TGTGCCAGTACCAAAAGTCCGGGACACAAAAATGAGCAGTTCTTC	CASTKSPGHKNEQFF
TRBV28	many	TRBJ2-3	-	TGTGCCAGCAGGCATGGGGGGTCCGCAGATACGCAGTATTTT	CASRHGGSADTQYF
TRBV28	few	TRBJ1-2	-	TGTGCCAGCAGCCTCCCCCCCTCTAACTATGGCTACACCTTC	CASSLPPSNYGYTF
TRBV6-4	many	TRBJ1-1	TRBD1	TGTGCCAGCAGTGACGGGGACAGGGCTGAAGCTTTCTTT	CASSDGDRAEAFF
TRBV7-8	many	TRBJ2-2	-	TGTGCCAGCAGCTTAGAGTCGGCTAGCGAGTGGACCGGGGAGCTGTTTTTT	CASSLESASEWTGELFF
TRBV20-1	many	TRBJ1-5	-	TGCAGTGCACCCCGACGGGAGGGGCTAAACAATCAGCCCCAGCATTTT	CSAPRREGLNNQPQHF
TRBV3-1	-	TRBJ1-1	TRBD1	TGTGCCAGCAGCCAACTAAGGGACAGCCCGAACACTGAAGCTTTCTTT	CASSQLRDSPNTEAFF
TRBV27	many	TRBJ2-3	-	TGTGCCAGCAGTTTAACTAGGGGTTTGTGGGATACGCAGTATTTT	CASSLTRGLWDTQYF
TRBV3-1	many	TRBJ1-5	-	TGTGCCAGCAGCCAAGATCGTGGGGTGCATCAGCCCCAGCATTTT	CASSQDRGVHQPQHF
TRBV5-1	many	TRBJ1-2	-	TGCGCCAGCAGCTTCGAACAGCATGGCTACACCTTC	CASSFEQHGYTF
TRBV6-6	many	TRBJ1-1	-	TGTGCCAGCAGTTACGGGGCCGGACAAACTGAAGCTTTCTTT	CASSYGAGQTEAFF
TRBV18	few	TRBJ1-1	-	TGTGCCAGCTCACCAGAGGGAACGGGGGGCGTGAGCACTGAAGCTTTCTTT	CASSPEGTGGVSTEAFF
TRBV30	many	TRBJ2-7	-	TGTGCCTGGAACGGGGCCTACGAGCAGTACTTC	CAWNGAYEQYF
TRBV13	medium-sized	TRBJ2-5	-	TGTGCCAGCAGCTTAGAGAGCCGGGAGACCCAGTACTTC	CASSLESRETQYF
TRBV5-1	many	TRBJ2-1	-	TGCGCCAGCAGACCCACTAGTAACCCGACCCATGAGCAGTTCTTC	CASRPTSNPTHEQFF
TRBV4-2	many	TRBJ2-6	-	TGTGCCAGCAGCCAAGATCAGGGAACTGGGGCCAACGTCCTGACTTTC	CASSQDQGTGANVLTF
TRBV12-3/TRBV12-4	-	TRBJ1-6	-	TGTGCCAGCAGTTTAGCGCGCGGGGAGGGACCGTGGTCCTATAATTCACCCCTCCACTTT	CASSLARGEGPWSYNSPLHF
TRBV12-5	many	TRBJ2-1	TRBD1	TGTGCTAGTGGTTTGTTCCGGGACAGTCTCCTAAGCTCCTACAATGAGCAGTTCTTC	CASGLFRDSLLSSYNEQFF
TRBV30	few	TRBJ1-1	-	TGTGCCTGGAACGTGGGGGGGAACACTGAAGCTTTCTTT	CAWNVGGNTEAFF
TRBV5-8	many	TRBJ1-5	-	TGTGCCAGCAGCTTGGTGCAGGGTCAGCCCCAGCATTTT	CASSLVQGQPQHF
TRBV2	many	TRBJ2-2	TRBD1	TGTGCCAGCAGACACGGGACAGGGAACACCGGGGAGCTGTTTTTT	CASRHGTGNTGELFF
TRBV20-1	many	TRBJ2-3	-	TGCAGTGCTAGAAGGGGGCGGGGATTCACAGATACGCAGTATTTT	CSARRGRGFTDTQYF
TRBV6-1	many	TRBJ2-3	-	TGTGCCAGCAGTGAACCGGCAGCTAGCACAGATACGCAGTATTTT	CASSEPAASTDTQYF
TRBV27	-	TRBJ2-5	-	TGTGCCAGCAGTTTTATTCCCAGGGGCCCTTACCAAGAGACCCAGTACTTC	CASSFIPRGPYQETQYF
TRBV10-3	many	TRBJ2-5	TRBD2	TGTGCCATCAGGCATATAGCGGGGGGCCAAGAGACCCAGTACTTC	CAIRHIAGGQETQYF
TRBV12-3/TRBV12-4	many	TRBJ1-5	-	TGTGCCAGCAGTTTCCGGGGCTCTCCGGAACAGCCCCAGCATTTT	CASSFRGSPEQPQHF
TRBV7-9	many	TRBJ1-5	-	TGTGCCAGCAGCGCGGGACACCAAAATCAGCCCCAGCACTTT	CASSAGHQNQPQHF